The 20 T cell receptor beta chains given below trace back to one sample, sequenced in a study of T cells in Graves' hyperthyroidism and ophthalmopathy. Amplified TCR beta CDR3 regions came from RNA transcripts. An initial round of RT-PCR targeting the TCR CDR3 relied on the HTBI primer set. TCRdb redid the calling of the multiplex PCR reads with MiXCR, one entry per CDR3 protein. The profile shows 250,000 to 400,000 distinct CDR3 sequences, roughly 15% of them singletons. Sequences were obtained from blood. Every receptor here comes from a woman aged 40 to 55 with Graves' ophthalmopathy.

This clonotype showed up many times. This chain links TRBV28 with TRBJ1-5; the match to TRBD1 covers 9 bases. The CDR3 extends over 13 amino acids. The V gene's germline CDR1 is MDHEN and CDR2 SYDVKM. J was trimmed by 6 bases and V by 6 bases; bases with no gene match: 3. The CDR3 spells CASRTGGGQPQHF. The CDR3 DNA reads as TGTGCCAGCAGGACAGGGGGTGGTCAGCCCCAGCATTTT.

This clonotype was observed at least ten times. The CDR3 loop is CASSPGQGKGDEQYF. CDR3 nucleotides: TGTGCCAGCAGTCCGGGACAGGGAAAGGGAGACGAGCAGTACTTC. This chain joins TRBV2 and TRBJ2-7; 9 bases map to TRBD1. V lost 5 bases and J lost 5; bases outside the gene matches: 10. Germline-derived CDR1 and CDR2 are SNHLY and FYNNEI. The CDR3 consists of 15 residues. Filled out from reference TRBV2 and TRBJ2-7, the complete variable domain reads EPEVTQTPSHQVTQMGQEVILRCVPISNHLYFYWYRQILGQKVEFLVSFYNNEISEKSEIFDDQFSVERPDGSNFTLKIRSTKLEDSAMYFCASSPGQGKGDEQYFGPGTRLTVT.

This clonotype was observed a few times. The chain has TRBV11-3 and TRBJ2-2; possibly TRBD2 for D (5 bases). The germline V and J ends were trimmed by 1 base and 6 bases, with 15 bases remaining between them. CDR1 is SGHNT, CDR2 YENEEA, per germline. This CDR3 has 16 amino acids. The CDR3 here is CASSLGSRADSGELFF. The CDR3 bases are TGTGCCAGCAGCTTAGGCTCGCGGGCTGATTCCGGGGAGCTGTTTTTT.

This clonotype was detected many times. The CDR3: CASSFGRSQETQYF. Here the CDR3 DNA reads TGTGCCAGCAGCTTCGGACGCTCCCAAGAGACCCAGTACTTC. The chain links TRBV7-8 to TRBJ2-5; D is uncertain. The germline gives CDR1 SGHVS, CDR2 FQNEAQ. This CDR3 has 14 amino acids. The V and J ends lost 3 bases and 1 base respectively, with 9 bases between them.

This clonotype was picked up many times. CDR3 sequence: CASSIAMGQTRQETQYF. DNA of the CDR3: TGTGCCAGCAGCATCGCTATGGGACAGACACGCCAAGAGACCCAGTACTTC. This chain connects TRBV5-6 to TRBJ2-5; 7 bases match TRBD1. The ends lost 4 bases at V and 1 base at J; junction bases unmatched: 13. Germline V lookup: CDR1 SGHDT, CDR2 YYEEEE. The CDR3 spans 17 residues.

This clonotype has a count of ten or more. V and J are TRBV2 and TRBJ2-7; TRBD2 agrees at 11 bases. Losses at the gene ends were 7 bases for V and 4 bases for J; bases not matched to a gene: 9. Germline CDR1 is SNHLY and CDR2 is FYNNEI. The CDR3 runs to 15 residues. For the CDR3, the DNA is TGTGCCAGCAAAACTAGCGGGGGAAAACTTTACGAGCAGTACTTC. Its protein is CASKTSGGKLYEQYF. Together with reference TRBV2 and TRBJ2-7, the CDR3 gives the full variable domain: EPEVTQTPSHQVTQMGQEVILRCVPISNHLYFYWYRQILGQKVEFLVSFYNNEISEKSEIFDDQFSVERPDGSNFTLKIRSTKLEDSAMYFCASKTSGGKLYEQYFGPGTRLTVT.

The chain employs TRBV20-1 and TRBJ1-2; 7 nucleotides agree with TRBD1. The CDR3 sequence is 13 residues long. The junction had 2 bases not matched to a gene; V was cut back by 3 bases and J by 1 base. Germline CDR1 DFQATT, CDR2 SNEGSKA (reference sequence). The CDR3 spells CSASTGDNYGYTF. The CDR3 nucleotides are TGCAGTGCTAGCACAGGGGATAACTATGGCTACACCTTC.

There are a few counts of this clonotype. V usage is TRBV20-1 and J usage is TRBJ2-7, with 11 bases fitting TRBD1. With V trimmed by 5 bases and J by 5 bases, 14 bases remained unmatched. This CDR3 has 16 residues. From germline, CDR1 is DFQATT and CDR2 SNEGSKA (reference sequence). The CDR3: CSALDRGRRGIHEQYF. The CDR3 nucleotides are TGCAGTGCTCTGGACAGGGGGCGTAGGGGAATCCACGAGCAGTACTTC.

This clonotype appeared many times. This may arise from a read error, as a much more abundant clone is one base away. The V gene is TRBV12-3 or TRBV12-4, the J gene TRBJ1-1; no clear D gene. The CDR3 consists of 12 residues. V was shortened by 3 bases and J by 1 base, with 3 bases between the two germline ends. Here the CDR3 reads CASSFQNTEAFF. CDR3 bases: TGTGCCAGCAGTTTTCAGAACACTGAAGCTTTCTTT.

This clonotype was seen at least ten times. The chain couples TRBV28 to TRBJ1-1; no definite D call. Germline V gene data show CDR1 as MDHEN and CDR2 as SYDVKM. V gave up 5 bases and J gave up 5 bases, with 6 bases separating them. This CDR3 region has 11 residues. DNA for the CDR3: TGTGCCAGCAGTACTCGGACTGAAGCTTTCTTT. Translating gives CASSTRTEAFF.

This clonotype was seen many times. The rearrangement joins TRBV7-2 to TRBJ2-5; 9 bases are a match to TRBD2. This CDR3 spans 14 amino acids. Unmatched junction bases numbered 1, after V lost 1 base and J lost 4 bases. CDR1 and CDR2 from the germline V gene are SGHTA and FQGNSA. In nucleotides, the CDR3 is TGTGCCAGCAGCTTAGGTAGCGGGGGAGAGACCCAGTACTTC. Its protein product is CASSLGSGGETQYF.

This clonotype was counted ten times or more. An end of the junction does not agree with germline; a read error may underlie this. V and J are TRBV12-3 or TRBV12-4 and TRBJ2-6, with TRBD2 matching over 10 bases. This CDR3 is built from 15 residues. As DNA, the CDR3 is TGTGCCAGCAGTATAGCGGGAGGTGGGGCCAACGTCCTGACTTTC. It translates to CASSIAGGGANVLTF.

This clonotype showed up many times. This chain connects TRBV24-1 to TRBJ1-1; D gene unclear. The CDR3 is made up of 15 amino acids. Trimming pared 7 bases from V and 3 bases from J, leaving 17 bases between. Germline CDR1 and CDR2: KGHDR and SFDVKD. The CDR3 region has the DNA TGTGCCACCAGGGGGTCGTCGGGGAGGTACACTGAAGCTTTCTTT. Translating it yields CATRGSSGRYTEAFF.

This clonotype turned up a few times. The V and J genes are TRBV10-3 and TRBJ2-7; D tentatively fits TRBD1 or TRBD2 (5 bases each). Germline V gene sequence: CDR1 ENHRY, CDR2 SYGVKD. The CDR3 covers 12 residues. Trimming removed 8 bases at V and 2 bases at J, with 10 bases between. CDR3 DNA: TGTGCCATCGGCAGGGACCCCTACGAGCAGTACTTC. This translates into CAIGRDPYEQYF.

This clonotype was recorded many times. This chain uses TRBV12-3 or TRBV12-4 with TRBJ1-3; D gene ambiguous. This CDR3 region has 17 residues. Trimming took 2 bases from V and 2 from J, leaving 16 bases between them. CDR3 coding DNA: TGTGCCAGCAGTTTACCACGATCCGGGAGGACTGGAAACACCATATATTTT. This codes for CASSLPRSGRTGNTIYF.

The chain links TRBV28 to TRBJ2-7; 12 bases match TRBD2. J was trimmed by 4 bases and V by 3 bases; bases with no gene match: 4. This CDR3 spans 15 amino acids. The germline V gene has CDR1 MDHEN and CDR2 SYDVKM. Written as DNA, the CDR3 is TGTGCCAGCAGTTTTATACTAGCGGGAGGTTACGAGCAGTACTTC. It codes for CASSFILAGGYEQYF.

This clonotype has only a few counts. The chain has TRBV6-1 and TRBJ1-1; D remains unclear. Germline values: CDR1 MNHNS, CDR2 SASEGT. This CDR3 is built from 15 residues. Trimming took 6 bases from V and 0 from J, leaving 14 bases between them. This CDR3 reads CASRAGVLLNTEAFF. The CDR3 DNA follows: TGTGCCAGCAGAGCCGGGGTGTTGTTGAACACTGAAGCTTTCTTT.

CDR3 region: CASSSVGSGNTIYF. The DNA of the CDR3 is TGTGCCAGCAGTTCGGTAGGCTCTGGAAACACCATATATTTT. The J gene is TRBJ1-3, the V gene TRBV6-1; D gene unclear. The CDR3 runs to 14 residues. CDR1 MNHNS and CDR2 SASEGT come from the germline V gene. V shed 5 bases and J shed 0 bases, with 8 bases lying between them.

This clonotype was recorded many times. The rearrangement links TRBV20-1 to TRBJ2-5, with 7 bases that match TRBD1. CDR1 is DFQATT, CDR2 SNEGSKA, per germline (reference sequence). The CDR3 consists of 13 residues. With V trimmed by 6 bases and J by 2 bases, 6 bases remained unmatched. The CDR3: CSAADRVQETQYF. CDR3 DNA: TGCAGTGCGGCCGACAGGGTACAAGAGACCCAGTACTTC.

This clonotype was counted a few times. The chain employs TRBV6-1 and TRBJ2-7, with D perhaps matching TRBD2 (5 bases). Germline CDR1 and CDR2: MNHNS and SASEGT. The length of the CDR3 is 15 residues. V gave up 5 bases and J gave up 1 base, with 15 bases separating them. Here the CDR3 reads CASSITDGLSYEQYF. CDR3 coding DNA: TGTGCCAGCAGTATTACTGACGGACTGTCCTACGAGCAGTACTTC.